A single TCR beta chain is shown here with its context. This clonotype was seen just once. The antigen it recognizes is unknown. No much larger clone exists at a distance of one base, and base qualities are not known. Systemically healthy Caucasian individuals from Russia, around 38 in total and aged about 6 to 95 years, were included as donors. Around 10 milliliters of peripheral blood were collected from each donor into EDTA-treated Vacutainer tubes. Ficoll-Paque density-gradient centrifugation was used to isolate PBMCs, with at least 6.5 million per sample. Trizol reagent was used to extract total RNA from the PBMCs, yielding at least 6 micrograms per sample. Naive CD45RAhigh/CD27high T cell percentages were measured by flow cytometry on a PBMC aliquot from every donor. This record comes from a study of blood T cells in healthy people across ages (dated by TCRdb to 2013 to 2016). At the level of the whole study: In model experiments, template switching captured roughly one uniquely barcoded TCR beta cDNA molecule for every two T cells. To track age-related changes in TCR beta repertoire diversity, the study relied on deep sequencing normalized with unique cDNA molecular identifiers. For two donors (one aged 18 to 29 and one aged 80 or older), the study analyzed two additional independent replicas of 1 million unique cDNA reads from the same blood draw. Four age groups were formed from the donors: young (average roughly 15 years), middle-aged (less than 40), aged (around 62) and long-lived (around 80). Donors of different ages were randomly distributed across sequencing lanes to avoid experimental bias. Points the paper makes about the study in general: Compared with the aged group, the long-lived group had more naive CD4+ T cells, fewer expanded clones and increased TCR diversity, a pattern suggesting age selection. Observed TCR beta diversity per million T cells fell roughly linearly with age, and a significant reduction was already apparent by age roughly 40. Bulk unsorted PBMC profiling prevented conclusive comparison of naive and antigen-experienced compartments. Because the CMV infection status of the donors was unknown, age-related changes in expanded clonotypes may potentially have been confounded. Total diversity estimates from one million sequenced T cells were considered lower bounds and underestimates. A strong correlation was found between observed TCR beta diversity and the percentage of naive T cells measured by flow cytometry.

Libraries were built with 5' RACE. Sequencing was carried out with an Illumina HiSeq 2500. A second PCR of roughly 6 to 11 cycles was run with a J-beta primer mix and a sample-barcoded 5' primer. Each TCR beta cDNA molecule received a unique molecular identifier from a template-switch 5' adaptor carrying 12 random nucleotides. At least 2.5 million CDR3-containing paired-end reads were obtained from each sample. The Mint cDNA synthesis kit, primed by a TRBC-specific oligonucleotide, was used to synthesize first-strand cDNA from all RNA. Following uracil-DNA glycosylase treatment, a first 18-cycle PCR with universal primers M1SS and BC2_uni_R was performed on all cDNA. The original pipeline was this. For normalization, 1 million high-quality reads, each with a distinct molecular identifier, were randomly selected from each sample. Reads sharing molecular identifiers were discarded rather than binned into consensus sequences. CDR3 identification, clonotype clustering and error correction used MiTCR with a Q25 quality threshold and the strictest error-elimination algorithm. Lower-bound total TCR beta diversity was estimated with a nonparametric unseen species model using Euler transformation. Using fastp at Q25 and MiXCR, TCRdb reprocessed the public reads and kept productive beta chains. Rows matching on CDR3 protein sequence are summarized as one entry with the most common DNA and genes. TCRdb, not the original authors, processed these V and J calls. The sample table shows approximately 1.5 million distinct CDR3 sequences, and under 55% are seen once. The biggest ten clones account for over 3.5% of the sample.

Trimming accounts for 1 base at V and 4 bases at J, while the number of junction bases matched to no gene is 3. In the germline V gene, CDR1 corresponds to MGHDK and CDR2 to SYGVNS. Including cysteine and phenylalanine, the CDR3 has 17 amino acids. Solely the CDR3 DNA is kept, with 51 bases framed from the first base. Sequenced material: blood. This TCR was recovered from a woman under 30 in good health. Recombination joined TRBV25-1 with TRBJ2-3; TRBD2 fits 15 bases in the junction. CDR3 reads: CASSELGTSGRPDTQYF. The DNA sequence follows: TGTGCCAGCAGTGAATTGGGGACTAGCGGGAGGCCAGATACGCAGTATTTT.